A selection of T cell receptor beta chains follows, all from one sample in a study of cytomegalovirus exposure and HLA in healthy donors. Using immunoSEQ multiplex PCR, the repertoire was profiled, and TCRdb retains in-frame clones only, with some absent. The sample has over 130,000 clones, 65% to 80% seen once; the top ten hold approximately 1.8%. Sequencing was performed on PBMCs. All receptors come from a woman under 40 in good health and CMV-seronegative. CDR3s include the opening cysteine and the closing phenylalanine or tryptophan. A D gene is named only where the DNA matches it firmly. Rows give clone size only sometimes, using once, few, many, or a class for an expanded clone.

size	J	V	D	DNA	CDR3
few	TRBJ2-2	TRBV5-6	-	TGTGCCAGCACCTCCTCAGGACAAACCGGGGAGCTGTTTTTT	CASTSSGQTGELFF
once	TRBJ2-2	TRBV19	-	TGTGCCAGTAGTATAATCCGTTCCGGGGAGCTGTTTTTT	CASSIIRSGELFF
-	TRBJ1-4	TRBV5-1	TRBD1	TGCGCCAGCAGCGTGGGACAGGGGGAGATTGCAACTAATGAAAAACTGTTTTTT	CASSVGQGEIATNEKLFF
-	TRBJ2-5	TRBV7-7	-	TGTGCTAGCAGCTCGGGACACTCCAGTCAAGAGACCCAGTACTTC	CASSSGHSSQETQYF
-	TRBJ1-2	TRBV5-1	-	TGCGCCAGCAGCTTGGACACCTATGGCTACACCTTC	CASSLDTYGYTF
few	TRBJ2-5	TRBV19	TRBD1	TGTGCCAGTACCCAGGGGGGACAGGGTGGAATGGAGACCCAGTACTTC	CASTQGGQGGMETQYF
-	TRBJ1-1	TRBV6-5	-	TGTGCCAGCAGGGACGCAGGGTATCGCACTGAAGCTTTCTTT	CASRDAGYRTEAFF
few	TRBJ2-4	TRBV28	-	TGTGCCAGCAGTCGACTCGGTTTGGTTCAGTACTTC	CASSRLGLVQYF
-	TRBJ2-7	TRBV6-6	-	TGTGCCAGCAGTTACGGACAGAGTAGCGAGCAGTACTTC	CASSYGQSSEQYF
-	TRBJ1-5	TRBV2	-	TGTGCCAGCAGTGAAGCGCTTCAGGGTCGACGCAATCAGCCCCAGCATTTT	CASSEALQGRRNQPQHF
-	TRBJ2-5	TRBV19	TRBD1	TGTGCCAGTAGTATCCCAGGGGGCTCTTCTGTGACCCAGTACTTC	CASSIPGGSSVTQYF
-	TRBJ2-1	TRBV7-9	TRBD2	TGTGCCAGCAGCCCCAGAAGACTAGCTGACTACAATGAGCAGTTCTTC	CASSPRRLADYNEQFF
-	TRBJ2-3	TRBV4-2	TRBD2	TGTGCCAGCAGCCAAGAAAGAAAAACAGCGGGAATCCCAGATACGCAGTATTTT	CASSQERKTAGIPDTQYF
few	TRBJ2-1	TRBV7-6	TRBD2	TGTGCCAGCAGCTTAGCGAGGGACTATCAGTTCTTC	CASSLARDYQFF
-	TRBJ2-1	TRBV5-1	TRBD1	TGCGCCAGCAGCTTGGAACAGGGGGTTTACAATGAGCAGTTCTTC	CASSLEQGVYNEQFF
-	TRBJ2-7	TRBV7-9	TRBD1	TGTTCCAGCAGCTTAGGCGCAGGGGGTCTGGGCAACGAGCAGTACTTC	CSSSLGAGGLGNEQYF
-	TRBJ1-5	TRBV27	TRBD1	TGTGCCAGCAGTTTGGACAGGGGGGGACAGCCCCAGCATTTT	CASSLDRGGQPQHF
-	TRBJ1-2	TRBV29-1	-	TGCAGCGTTGTCGGAGGAGACTATGGCTACACCTTC	CSVVGGDYGYTF
-	TRBJ1-6	TRBV14	TRBD1	TGTGCCAGCAGCTCCAGGGGGACCGATAATTCACCCCTCCACTTT	CASSSRGTDNSPLHF
-	TRBJ2-1	TRBV7-8	TRBD2	TGTGCCAGCAGCTTGACCTATCGGCTAGCGGAAAGAAACAATGAGCAGTTCTTC	CASSLTYRLAERNNEQFF
few	TRBJ1-2	TRBV19	TRBD1	TGTGCCAGTAGGAACGGGGGAGCAGGGGGCGCCCATGGCTACACCTTC	CASRNGGAGGAHGYTF
-	TRBJ1-1	TRBV6-6	TRBD1	TGTGCCACCAGGGGACAGGGAGATTTGAACACTGAAGCTTTCTTT	CATRGQGDLNTEAFF
-	TRBJ2-7	TRBV11-2	-	TGTGCCAGCAGCTTAACGTCCAGGGTCAACGAGCAGTACTTC	CASSLTSRVNEQYF
few	TRBJ2-4	TRBV2	-	TGTGCCAGCAGTGAACTGGCCAAAAACATTCAGTACTTC	CASSELAKNIQYF
few	TRBJ2-3	TRBV5-1	-	TGCGCCAGCAGTTTGGGGGCGGGAGCTGGAGATACGCAGTATTTT	CASSLGAGAGDTQYF
-	TRBJ2-5	TRBV28	TRBD2	TGTGCCAGCAGTTTAACTAGCGGTGGGGCCCAGTACTTC	CASSLTSGGAQYF
-	TRBJ2-1	TRBV29-1	TRBD2	TGCAGCGTTGAAGGGAACAGCGCTAGCGGATACAATGAGCAGTTCTTC	CSVEGNSASGYNEQFF
-	TRBJ2-7	TRBV5-1	-	TGCGCCAGCAGCTTGCGGAGTTCCTACGAGCAGTACTTC	CASSLRSSYEQYF
once	TRBJ2-1	TRBV21-1	-	TGTGCCAGCAGCAAAGCAGGGGGCGGCTCCTACAATGAGCAGTTCTTC	CASSKAGGGSYNEQFF
few	TRBJ1-3	TRBV6-5	-	TGTGCCAGCAGAGGGGCCCTCTCTGGAAACACCATATATTTT	CASRGALSGNTIYF
few	TRBJ2-2	TRBV7-3	-	TGTGCCAGCAGCATGTTAGCGGTCGGGAACACCGGGGAGCTGTTTTTT	CASSMLAVGNTGELFF
-	TRBJ2-7	TRBV7-8	TRBD1	TGTGCCAGCAGCCGACCCTTCTTAGGACAGGGGATATTCCCCGTCTACGAGCAGTACTTC	CASSRPFLGQGIFPVYEQYF
-	TRBJ1-3	TRBV30	-	TGTGCCTGGAGTAGAGGCCGGGGGGCCTCCTCTGGAAACACCATATATTTT	CAWSRGRGASSGNTIYF
-	TRBJ1-5	TRBV27	-	TGTGCCAGCAGTTTATTCCACAGAACCAATCAGCCCCAGCATTTT	CASSLFHRTNQPQHF
-	TRBJ1-6	TRBV5-1	TRBD1	TGCGCCAGCAGCCCGGGACAGGACAATTCACCCCTCCACTTT	CASSPGQDNSPLHF
-	TRBJ2-1	TRBV5-1	TRBD2	TGCGCCAGCAGCTTGTACAGCGGGGGGTTGGTGAATGAGCAGTTCTTC	CASSLYSGGLVNEQFF
-	TRBJ2-1	TRBV9	-	TGTGCCAGCAGCGAGGGGGACATTACACCGAACAATGAGCAGTTCTTC	CASSEGDITPNNEQFF
-	TRBJ1-2	TRBV13	TRBD1	TGTGCCAGCAGCCTAGGGGACAGAAACTATGGCTACACCTTC	CASSLGDRNYGYTF
-	TRBJ1-2	TRBV5-6	TRBD1	TGTGCCAGCAGACGGACAGGGGGCTCTGGCTACACCTTC	CASRRTGGSGYTF
once	TRBJ2-3	TRBV14	TRBD1	TGTGCCAGCAGCCCAACAGGGGTCCGCACAGATACGCAGTATTTT	CASSPTGVRTDTQYF
-	TRBJ1-1	TRBV7-2	-	TGTGCCAGCAGCTCAGTTACAGGGAGCACTGAAGCTTTCTTT	CASSSVTGSTEAFF